This is a list of T cell receptor beta chains from one sample in a study of response to subunit inactivated influenza vaccine. TCRdb called the RT-PCR reads again in MiXCR, with one record for every CDR3 protein. The data contain hundreds of thousands of distinct CDR3 sequences, 7.6% of them singletons. The material was PBMCs from blood, obtained roughly 24 months after vaccination. The receptors were sampled from a man aged 50 to 69 who received an inactivated influenza vaccine. Both conserved end residues are part of each CDR3. Each record gives: V gene, clone size, D gene, J gene, CDR3 DNA, CDR3 protein. The D gene is left open where the match is weak. A clone size is listed for some rows: how often the clone was seen (once, few, many), or a class if it is expanded.

v_call: TRBV7-2
clone_size: .
d_call: .
j_call: TRBJ2-7
cdr3_nt: TGTGCCAGCAGCCCAAGTGGTGCGGGTTCGTACGAGCAGTACTTC
cdr3_aa: CASSPSGAGSYEQYF

v_call: TRBV4-3
clone_size: .
d_call: .
j_call: TRBJ2-7
cdr3_nt: TGCGCCAGCAGCCAAGATAGGAGGGGGCTTCCTAACGAGCAGTACTTC
cdr3_aa: CASSQDRRGLPNEQYF

v_call: TRBV9
clone_size: few
d_call: .
j_call: TRBJ2-7
cdr3_nt: TGTGCCAGCAGCGTAGCGGAGGGCCTGGGGAGCTCCTACGAGCAGTACTTC
cdr3_aa: CASSVAEGLGSSYEQYF

v_call: TRBV6-5
clone_size: few
d_call: .
j_call: TRBJ2-2
cdr3_nt: TGTGCCAGCAGTTACTTCACGGGATTCGGGGAGCTGTTTTTT
cdr3_aa: CASSYFTGFGELFF

v_call: TRBV12-3/TRBV12-4
clone_size: few
d_call: TRBD1
j_call: TRBJ2-2
cdr3_nt: TGTGCCAGCAGTTCACAGGGGGAATTCACCGGGGAGCTGTTTTTT
cdr3_aa: CASSSQGEFTGELFF

v_call: TRBV2
clone_size: few
d_call: TRBD2
j_call: TRBJ2-1
cdr3_nt: TGTGCCAGCAGTGAAGATCTTCTAGCGGGGGTTGAGCAGTTCTTC
cdr3_aa: CASSEDLLAGVEQFF

v_call: TRBV5-1
clone_size: many
d_call: .
j_call: TRBJ1-6
cdr3_nt: TGCGCCAGCAGCTTGGAGACCGAAAATTCACCCCTCCACTTT
cdr3_aa: CASSLETENSPLHF

v_call: TRBV4-1
clone_size: many
d_call: TRBD1
j_call: TRBJ2-1
cdr3_nt: TGCGCCAGCAGCGAAGGGACAGGGCGATACAATGAGCAGTTCTTC
cdr3_aa: CASSEGTGRYNEQFF

v_call: TRBV30
clone_size: .
d_call: .
j_call: TRBJ2-1
cdr3_nt: TGTGCCTGGAGTCCCCTGACGGGACTCGATGAGCAGTTCTTC
cdr3_aa: CAWSPLTGLDEQFF

v_call: TRBV10-3
clone_size: many
d_call: TRBD1
j_call: TRBJ2-1
cdr3_nt: TGTGCCACCGCGGATAGGACAGGGATCAACAATGAGCAGTTCTTC
cdr3_aa: CATADRTGINNEQFF

v_call: TRBV7-2
clone_size: .
d_call: TRBD1
j_call: TRBJ2-7
cdr3_nt: TGTGCCAGCAGCCAGGACAGGGGGCAGTACGAGCAGTACTTC
cdr3_aa: CASSQDRGQYEQYF

v_call: TRBV5-1
clone_size: .
d_call: .
j_call: TRBJ1-1
cdr3_nt: TGCGCCAGCACTATGGTAGGGGACACTGAAGCTTTCTTT
cdr3_aa: CASTMVGDTEAFF

v_call: TRBV29-1
clone_size: .
d_call: .
j_call: TRBJ1-1
cdr3_nt: TGCAGCGTTGGGCAGGGAGATACTGAAGCTTTCTTT
cdr3_aa: CSVGQGDTEAFF

v_call: TRBV7-2
clone_size: many
d_call: .
j_call: TRBJ2-7
cdr3_nt: TGTGCCAGCAGCGGAGAGGGAGACTACGAGCAGTACTTC
cdr3_aa: CASSGEGDYEQYF

v_call: TRBV5-6
clone_size: .
d_call: .
j_call: TRBJ2-1
cdr3_nt: TGTGCCAGCGTCGCGGGGCTCAACTACAATGAGCAGTTCTTC
cdr3_aa: CASVAGLNYNEQFF

v_call: TRBV7-9
clone_size: .
d_call: .
j_call: TRBJ1-6
cdr3_nt: TGTGCCAGCAGCTTAGACAGGGTTTCACCCCTCCACTTT
cdr3_aa: CASSLDRVSPLHF

v_call: TRBV4-3
clone_size: few
d_call: .
j_call: TRBJ2-4
cdr3_nt: TGCGCCAGCAGCCAAGATAGTGGGCTAACCAAAAACATTCAGTACTTC
cdr3_aa: CASSQDSGLTKNIQYF

v_call: TRBV27
clone_size: .
d_call: TRBD2
j_call: TRBJ2-5
cdr3_nt: TGTGCCAGCAGTTTCGGGACTAGCGGGGGAGAGACCCAGTACTTC
cdr3_aa: CASSFGTSGGETQYF

v_call: TRBV7-7
clone_size: .
d_call: TRBD1
j_call: TRBJ2-5
cdr3_nt: TGTGCCAGCAGCTCCGAGACAGGGAAATTCCAAGAGACCCAGTACTTC
cdr3_aa: CASSSETGKFQETQYF

v_call: TRBV3-1
clone_size: .
d_call: .
j_call: TRBJ1-1
cdr3_nt: TGTGCCAGCAGCCAATGGGGCTCCACTGAAGCTTTCTTT
cdr3_aa: CASSQWGSTEAFF

v_call: TRBV27
clone_size: many
d_call: TRBD1
j_call: TRBJ1-2
cdr3_nt: TGTGCCTCTTCAGGGGGCGCCCATGGCTACACCTTC
cdr3_aa: CASSGGAHGYTF

v_call: TRBV20-1
clone_size: few
d_call: .
j_call: TRBJ2-3
cdr3_nt: TGCAGTGCTTATAGACTAGGGACAGATACGCAGTATTTT
cdr3_aa: CSAYRLGTDTQYF

v_call: TRBV20-1
clone_size: .
d_call: TRBD1
j_call: TRBJ1-1
cdr3_nt: TGCAGTGCCCCGACACAGGGGGCTTACACTGAAGCTTTCTTT
cdr3_aa: CSAPTQGAYTEAFF

v_call: TRBV5-1
clone_size: .
d_call: .
j_call: TRBJ2-4
cdr3_nt: TGCGCCAGCAGCTTGGGACAGGCAAAAAACATTCAGTACTTC
cdr3_aa: CASSLGQAKNIQYF

v_call: TRBV11-2
clone_size: few
d_call: TRBD1
j_call: TRBJ2-3
cdr3_nt: TGTGCCAGCAGCCCGACGAGGACAGGGGCCCCAGATACGCAGTATTTT
cdr3_aa: CASSPTRTGAPDTQYF

v_call: TRBV20-1
clone_size: few
d_call: .
j_call: TRBJ2-3
cdr3_nt: TGCAGTGCTAGGGGCCGGGAGATTTTTGATACGCAGTATTTT
cdr3_aa: CSARGREIFDTQYF

v_call: TRBV18
clone_size: many
d_call: TRBD2
j_call: TRBJ2-1
cdr3_nt: TGTGCCAGCTCACGCAACGGGGGGGCTGCCTACAATGAGCAGTTCTTC
cdr3_aa: CASSRNGGAAYNEQFF

v_call: TRBV29-1
clone_size: few
d_call: TRBD2
j_call: TRBJ2-7
cdr3_nt: TGCAGCGTTGCGGCTAGCGGGAGTATATACGAGCAGTACTTC
cdr3_aa: CSVAASGSIYEQYF

v_call: TRBV6-2/TRBV6-3
clone_size: few
d_call: .
j_call: TRBJ2-3
cdr3_nt: TGTGCCAGCAGTAGTTGGGCCGCGGCAGATACGCAGTATTTT
cdr3_aa: CASSSWAAADTQYF

v_call: TRBV6-2/TRBV6-3
clone_size: many
d_call: .
j_call: TRBJ2-2
cdr3_nt: TGTGCCAGCAGCCACGGGCGGGGGGAGCTGTTTTTT
cdr3_aa: CASSHGRGELFF

v_call: TRBV10-2
clone_size: once
d_call: .
j_call: TRBJ1-3
cdr3_nt: TGCGCCAGCAGGGACGGTTTCTTCTCTGGAAACACCATATATTTT
cdr3_aa: CASRDGFFSGNTIYF

v_call: TRBV12-3/TRBV12-4
clone_size: few
d_call: TRBD1
j_call: TRBJ2-2
cdr3_nt: TGTGCCAGCAGCCCCGGACAGGGGTTGACACCCGGGGAGCTGTTTTTT
cdr3_aa: CASSPGQGLTPGELFF

v_call: TRBV5-1
clone_size: many
d_call: .
j_call: TRBJ2-1
cdr3_nt: TGCGCCAGCAGCTGGCCAAGGAGACAGCACCAGACCGGGACCCACCGTCGTTACAATGAGCAGTTCTTC
cdr3_aa: CASSWPRRQHQTGTHRRYNEQFF

v_call: TRBV7-9
clone_size: few
d_call: .
j_call: TRBJ2-7
cdr3_nt: TGTACCAGCAGCGTGAGCAGCGATTACGAGCAGTACTTC
cdr3_aa: CTSSVSSDYEQYF

v_call: TRBV6-5
clone_size: .
d_call: .
j_call: TRBJ1-1
cdr3_nt: TGTGCCAGCAGTTTTCGGACCGAGAACACTGAAGCTTTCTTT
cdr3_aa: CASSFRTENTEAFF

v_call: TRBV3-1
clone_size: .
d_call: TRBD1
j_call: TRBJ1-5
cdr3_nt: TGTGCCAGCAGCCCGCTAGGGGGCAATCAGCCCCACCATTTT
cdr3_aa: CASSPLGGNQPHHF

v_call: TRBV3-1
clone_size: many
d_call: .
j_call: TRBJ1-1
cdr3_nt: TGTGCCAGCAGCCAAGAGGCGGGGGGGAACACTGAAGCTTTCTTT
cdr3_aa: CASSQEAGGNTEAFF

v_call: TRBV14
clone_size: few
d_call: .
j_call: TRBJ2-1
cdr3_nt: TGTGCCAGCAGCCATAGAGGGAAGAGCTCCTACAATGAGCAGTTCTTC
cdr3_aa: CASSHRGKSSYNEQFF

v_call: TRBV18
clone_size: many
d_call: .
j_call: TRBJ2-2
cdr3_nt: TGTGCCAGCTCACCACGGTTCGTCACCGGGGAGCTGTTTTTT
cdr3_aa: CASSPRFVTGELFF

v_call: TRBV9
clone_size: many
d_call: .
j_call: TRBJ2-7
cdr3_nt: TGTGCCAGCAGCAATCAGAACTCCTACGAGCAGTACTTC
cdr3_aa: CASSNQNSYEQYF

v_call: TRBV12-3/TRBV12-4
clone_size: .
d_call: TRBD1
j_call: TRBJ2-6
cdr3_nt: TGTGCCAGCAGTGTGGACAGGGCTGGGGCCAACGTCCTGACTTTC
cdr3_aa: CASSVDRAGANVLTF

v_call: TRBV6-4
clone_size: many
d_call: TRBD1
j_call: TRBJ2-3
cdr3_nt: TGTGCCAGCAGTGAACAGGGGGCGCCTTCAGATACGCAGTATTTT
cdr3_aa: CASSEQGAPSDTQYF

v_call: TRBV12-3/TRBV12-4
clone_size: few
d_call: .
j_call: TRBJ1-1
cdr3_nt: TGTGCCAGCAGTTTACACAGTGAGTCCACTGAAGCTTTCTTT
cdr3_aa: CASSLHSESTEAFF

v_call: TRBV11-3
clone_size: many
d_call: TRBD2
j_call: TRBJ2-7
cdr3_nt: TGTGCCAGCAGCTTATCTAGCGGGAGTCTGATGTACGAGCAGTACTTC
cdr3_aa: CASSLSSGSLMYEQYF

v_call: TRBV20-1
clone_size: .
d_call: .
j_call: TRBJ1-5
cdr3_nt: TGCAGTGCTAGAGTGTCAGCAAATCAGCCCCAGCATTTT
cdr3_aa: CSARVSANQPQHF

v_call: TRBV12-3/TRBV12-4
clone_size: .
d_call: .
j_call: TRBJ2-1
cdr3_nt: TGTGCCAGCAGTTTACAGGGGATGGGTGAGCAGTTCTTC
cdr3_aa: CASSLQGMGEQFF

v_call: TRBV5-6
clone_size: few
d_call: TRBD1
j_call: TRBJ2-1
cdr3_nt: TGTGCCAGCAGACACAGGGGGAGCTCCTACAATGAGCAGTTCTTC
cdr3_aa: CASRHRGSSYNEQFF

v_call: TRBV11-2
clone_size: .
d_call: .
j_call: TRBJ1-2
cdr3_nt: TGTGCCAGCAGCCCGCGTATGGCTTTAGACTATGGCTACACCTTC
cdr3_aa: CASSPRMALDYGYTF